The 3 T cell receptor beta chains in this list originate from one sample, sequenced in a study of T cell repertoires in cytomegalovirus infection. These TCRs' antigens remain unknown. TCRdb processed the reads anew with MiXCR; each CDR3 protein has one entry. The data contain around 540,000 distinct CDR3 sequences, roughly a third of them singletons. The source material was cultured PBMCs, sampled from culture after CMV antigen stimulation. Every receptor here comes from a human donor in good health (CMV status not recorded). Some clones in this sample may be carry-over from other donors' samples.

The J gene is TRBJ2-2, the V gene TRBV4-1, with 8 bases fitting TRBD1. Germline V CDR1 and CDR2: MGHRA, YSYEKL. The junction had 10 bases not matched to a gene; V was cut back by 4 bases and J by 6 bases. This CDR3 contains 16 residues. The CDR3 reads CASSPTPGQGAGELFF. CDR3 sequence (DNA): TGCGCCAGCAGCCCCACCCCTGGACAGGGCGCCGGGGAGCTGTTTTTT.

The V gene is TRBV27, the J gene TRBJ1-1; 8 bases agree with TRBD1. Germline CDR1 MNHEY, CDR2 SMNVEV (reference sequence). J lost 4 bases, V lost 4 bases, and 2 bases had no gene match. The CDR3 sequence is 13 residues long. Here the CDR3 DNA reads TGTGCCAGCAGTTCAGGGGGCCCCACTGAAGCTTTCTTT. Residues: CASSSGGPTEAFF.

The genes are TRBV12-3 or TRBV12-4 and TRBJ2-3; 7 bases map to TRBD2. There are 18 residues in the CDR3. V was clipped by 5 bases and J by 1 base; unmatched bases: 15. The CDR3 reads CASSPTNLRGVRTDTQYF. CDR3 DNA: TGTGCCAGCAGTCCAACTAACCTCCGGGGGGTACGCACAGATACGCAGTATTTT.